The rows below give T cell receptor beta chains drawn from one sample of a study of identical twins. TCRdb re-called the 5' RACE reads with MiXCR, one entry per CDR3 protein. Among 550,000 to 700,000 distinct CDR3 sequences listed, approximately 22% were seen once. The data were also submitted as part of a second study, on T cells expressing NK-cell markers.

The specimen sequenced was PBMCs. Every receptor here comes from a woman under 30 in good health. Both conserved end residues are part of each CDR3. D genes are given only for firm matches. A row's size may be missing; if present it is once, few, many or a size class.

cdr3_aa: CASSTFTSDRAGVDYEQYF
cdr3_nt: TGCGCCAGCAGCACGTTCACTAGCGATCGCGCCGGGGTGGACTACGAGCAGTACTTC
j_call: TRBJ2-7
clone_size: few
v_call: TRBV10-1
d_call: TRBD2

cdr3_aa: CSASVWPGMGETQYF
cdr3_nt: TGCAGTGCTAGCGTTTGGCCTGGGATGGGAGAGACCCAGTACTTC
j_call: TRBJ2-5
clone_size: NA
v_call: TRBV20-1
d_call: NA

cdr3_aa: CASSPRRTSGGADEQFF
cdr3_nt: TGTGCCAGCAGTCCCCGGCGGACTAGCGGGGGGGCGGATGAGCAGTTCTTC
j_call: TRBJ2-1
clone_size: NA
v_call: TRBV12-3/TRBV12-4
d_call: TRBD2

cdr3_aa: CASYGGAHLLNTEAFF
cdr3_nt: TGTGCCAGTTATGGGGGGGCGCATCTCCTTAACACTGAAGCTTTCTTT
j_call: TRBJ1-1
clone_size: NA
v_call: TRBV28
d_call: NA

cdr3_aa: CASSLPPPNEQFF
cdr3_nt: TGTGCCAGCAGCTTACCCCCCCCCAATGAGCAGTTCTTC
j_call: TRBJ2-1
clone_size: many
v_call: TRBV13
d_call: NA

cdr3_aa: CASSLTGTLAPDYQYF
cdr3_nt: TGCGCCAGCAGCCTAACCGGGACGCTGGCCCCCGATTATCAGTACTTC
j_call: TRBJ2-7
clone_size: few
v_call: TRBV4-1
d_call: NA

cdr3_aa: CASSFRLFGANVLTF
cdr3_nt: TGTGCCAGCAGTTTTAGGCTGTTTGGGGCCAACGTCCTGACTTTC
j_call: TRBJ2-6
clone_size: few
v_call: TRBV12-3/TRBV12-4
d_call: NA

cdr3_aa: CASSSRDRYQETQYF
cdr3_nt: TGTGCCAGCAGCTCCCGGGACAGGTACCAAGAGACCCAGTACTTC
j_call: TRBJ2-5
clone_size: many
v_call: TRBV7-9
d_call: TRBD1

cdr3_aa: CASSPYSRLPPSTDTQYF
cdr3_nt: TGTGCCAGCTCACCGTACTCCAGGTTACCACCTAGCACAGATACGCAGTATTTT
j_call: TRBJ2-3
clone_size: few
v_call: TRBV18
d_call: NA

cdr3_aa: CASSSVLEAFF
cdr3_nt: TGTGCCAGCAGCTCAGTTCTTGAAGCTTTCTTT
j_call: TRBJ1-1
clone_size: many
v_call: TRBV5-6
d_call: NA

cdr3_aa: CASSSGQNYEQYF
cdr3_nt: TGTGCCAGCAGCTCCGGACAGAACTACGAGCAGTACTTC
j_call: TRBJ2-7
clone_size: many
v_call: TRBV12-3/TRBV12-4
d_call: NA